A selection of T cell receptor beta chains follows, all from one sample in a study of blood T cell repertoires in COVID-19. Assay used: immunoSEQ multiplex PCR; TCRdb lists only in-frame clones, some missing. The table records approximately 320,000 clones, roughly 90% of them present only once. The sequencing input was PBMCs or T cells enriched from blood (not recorded which). The receptors were gathered from a woman aged 18-29 years who had recovered from COVID-19. CDR3s include the opening cysteine and the closing phenylalanine or tryptophan. The D gene is left open where the match is weak. Clone size is shown for a subset of rows, as once, few, many or a class of expanded clone.

j_call,d_call,v_call,clone_size,cdr3_nt,cdr3_aa
TRBJ1-1,NA,TRBV28,NA,TGTGCCAGCACCAAGCCTAGGGGGGGAGAAGCTTTCTTT,CASTKPRGGEAFF
TRBJ2-3,TRBD1,TRBV3-1/TRBV3-2,NA,TGTGCCAGCAGCCTATTGGGACAGGGGGCTACAGATACGCAGTATTTT,CASSLLGQGATDTQYF
TRBJ1-5,NA,TRBV28,NA,TGTGCCAGCACCACCGGAGGGAACAATCAGCCCCAGCATTTT,CASTTGGNNQPQHF
TRBJ2-5,TRBD2,TRBV4-3,NA,TGCGCCAGCAGCCAAGATAGCCTAGCGGGGGGGCCCGACGGGGAGACCCAGTACTTC,CASSQDSLAGGPDGETQYF
TRBJ2-1,TRBD2,TRBV9,NA,TGTGCCAGCAGCGTAGCTAGCGGGCCCTACAATGAGCAGTTCTTC,CASSVASGPYNEQFF
TRBJ1-2,TRBD1,TRBV29-1,NA,TGCAGCGTTCTGCCCGGGACAGGCAACTATGGCTACACCTTC,CSVLPGTGNYGYTF
TRBJ1-1,NA,TRBV5-1,NA,TGCGCCAGCAGCCCTTTGACAGGCGACACTGAAGCTTTCTTT,CASSPLTGDTEAFF
TRBJ1-5,TRBD1,TRBV18,NA,TGTGCCAGCTCACCGAAGGGGGCGGGTCAGCCCCAGCATTTT,CASSPKGAGQPQHF
TRBJ2-1,NA,TRBV7-9,NA,TGTGCCAGCAGCTTAGGCGGGCCTGCCTACAATGAGCAGTTCTTC,CASSLGGPAYNEQFF
TRBJ2-2,TRBD1,TRBV7-6,NA,TGTGCCAGCAGCACTTACAGGGGGCGGGCCGGGGAGCTGTTTTTT,CASSTYRGRAGELFF
TRBJ2-3,NA,TRBV18,NA,TGTGCCAGCTCACCGAGGTGGAACCCAGATACGCAGTATTTT,CASSPRWNPDTQYF
TRBJ2-3,NA,TRBV15,NA,TGTGCCACCAGCAGAGGCTCAAACAGCGGGGATACGCAGTATTTT,CATSRGSNSGDTQYF
TRBJ1-3,NA,TRBV7-2,NA,TGTGCCAGCAGCTTGTACAGCTCTGGAAACACCATATATTTT,CASSLYSSGNTIYF
TRBJ1-1,NA,TRBV19,NA,TGTGCCAGTAGTTCACACGGGGACTTCACTGAAGCTTTCTTT,CASSSHGDFTEAFF
TRBJ1-1,TRBD1,TRBV5-5,NA,TGTGCCAGCAGCCGGACAGGGGAGACTGAAGCTTTCTTT,CASSRTGETEAFF
TRBJ2-3,TRBD2,TRBV28,NA,TGTGCCAGCAGTATAGCGGGATTCACAGATACGCAGTATTTT,CASSIAGFTDTQYF
TRBJ2-7,TRBD2,TRBV29-1,NA,TGCAGCGTAGAAGCGGGGGGGATCGAGCAGTACTTC,CSVEAGGIEQYF
TRBJ2-1,TRBD2,TRBV27,NA,TGTGCCAGCAGAGAAAATAGCGGGAGCCCCGGTGAGCAGTTCTTC,CASRENSGSPGEQFF
TRBJ2-1,TRBD2,TRBV28,NA,TGTGCCAGCAGTTCATTCCCTAGCGGGGGTCCTGATGAGCAGTTCTTC,CASSSFPSGGPDEQFF
TRBJ1-1,NA,TRBV7-3,NA,TGTGCCAGCAGCTTATCTCAGGACACTGAAGCTTTCTTT,CASSLSQDTEAFF
TRBJ2-3,NA,TRBV6-4,NA,TGTGCCAGCAGTGAGAGGGGGGGCTATGATACGCAGTATTTT,CASSERGGYDTQYF
TRBJ1-5,NA,TRBV4-3,NA,TGCGCCAGCAGCCAAGATCTAAGTAGCACAGGATGGGGACAGCCCCAGCATTTT,CASSQDLSSTGWGQPQHF
TRBJ1-4,TRBD1,TRBV2,few,TGTGCCAGCAGCACACAGAGCCAGGGGGGTGAAAAACTGTTTTTT,CASSTQSQGGEKLFF
TRBJ1-2,NA,TRBV11-3,NA,TGTGCCAGCAGCTTCGATTATCTGACAGATACAATCTATGGCTACACCTTC,CASSFDYLTDTIYGYTF
TRBJ1-1,TRBD1,TRBV4-2,NA,TGTGCCAGCAGCTCGCGGACAGGCGGCACTGAAGCTTTCTTT,CASSSRTGGTEAFF
TRBJ1-6,NA,TRBV30,NA,TGTGCCTGGGGACAACGGGGAGGTAGAAATTCACCCCTCCACTTT,CAWGQRGGRNSPLHF
TRBJ2-6,TRBD1,TRBV7-9,NA,TGTGCCAGCAGCTTGGACAGGGGGTCTGGGGCCAACGTCCTGACTTTC,CASSLDRGSGANVLTF
TRBJ1-2,TRBD1,TRBV14,NA,TGTGCCAGCAGCCCCTCCCGGACAGGGGCATTATATGGCTACACCTTC,CASSPSRTGALYGYTF
TRBJ2-7,TRBD1,TRBV13,NA,TGTGCCAGCACCTTCCGAAGGGTGACCGGGACAGGGTTACACGAGCAGTACTTC,CASTFRRVTGTGLHEQYF
TRBJ2-5,NA,TRBV3-1/TRBV3-2,NA,TGTGCCAGCAGCCAAGATAAAGAGACCCAGTACTTC,CASSQDKETQYF
TRBJ1-6,NA,TRBV6-4,NA,TGTGCCAGCAGTGACGATCGGGGAGGCTCACCCCTCCACTTT,CASSDDRGGSPLHF
TRBJ1-2,TRBD1,TRBV28,NA,TGTGCCAGCAGTCCGCCGGGACAGGCCTCTTATGGCTACACCTTC,CASSPPGQASYGYTF
TRBJ1-2,NA,TRBV19,NA,TGTGCCAGTAGTATGGTCCTAGTACCTTCTGAGGGCTATGGCTACACCTTC,CASSMVLVPSEGYGYTF
TRBJ2-3,TRBD1,TRBV11-3,NA,TGTGCCAGCAGCTCGCCCGGGACAGGCGCAGATACGCAGTATTTT,CASSSPGTGADTQYF
TRBJ2-5,NA,TRBV4-3,NA,TGCGCCAGCAGCCAAGATGGCACGAAGAAAGAGACCCAGTACTTC,CASSQDGTKKETQYF
TRBJ1-5,NA,TRBV28,NA,TGTGCCAGCAGTTTATCGGGATCCCCAATCGATCAGCCCCAGCATTTT,CASSLSGSPIDQPQHF
TRBJ1-5,NA,TRBV7-2,NA,TGTGCCAGCAGCTTAGTGGACAGCCAGCCCCAGCATTTT,CASSLVDSQPQHF
TRBJ2-2,TRBD1,TRBV29-1,NA,TGCAGCGTTGATGGACAGGGGATAACCGGGGAGCTGTTTTTT,CSVDGQGITGELFF